The T cell receptor (beta chain) described here comes from a study of response to subunit inactivated influenza vaccine. Study results and caveats: Authors proposed each seasonal influenza vaccination draws in few new T cells.

TCRdb called the RT-PCR reads again in MiXCR, with one record for every CDR3 protein. The sample records hundreds of thousands of distinct CDR3 sequences, about 18% being singletons. This clonotype was counted a few times. What it binds is unknown. V gave up 5 bases and J gave up 5 bases, with 15 bases separating them. The CDR3 extends over 13 amino acids. CDR1 and CDR2 (germline): SQVTM, ANQGSEA. The chain has TRBV29-1 and TRBJ1-2; D is uncertain. This receptor was identified in a man between 45 and 60 years old who received an inactivated influenza vaccine. This sample comprised PBMCs from blood, obtained 5 days after vaccination. This chain's CDR3 is CSVRTTELYGYTF. DNA for the CDR3: TGCAGCGTTAGAACGACCGAACTATATGGCTACACCTTC.